The 30 T cell receptor beta chains listed next were all sequenced from one sample in a study of blood T cell repertoires in COVID-19 (dated by TCRdb to the early 2020s). Receptor amplification or capture employed the immunoSEQ multiplex PCR assay. Entries here come from immuneACCESS through TCRdb and include only in-frame sequences with V and J called. Some clones fail to appear in such tables; in the studies checked, an unresolved V gene covers under half of the shortfall, and the cause of the remainder is unknown. Counted in this sample were 95,000 to 110,000 clones; roughly 87% of them appeared once. The ten largest clonotypes hold roughly 17% of the sample. Sequenced sample: peripheral blood. The receptors here all came from a woman aged 80 or over in a cohort sampled during active COVID-19.

The gene calls are TRBV9 and TRBJ2-6, with a possible D match to TRBD2 (5 bases). The CDR3 contains 15 residues. Trimming took off 0 bases at V and 3 bases at J, with 7 bases between the two ends. Germline-derived CDR1 and CDR2 are SGDLS and YYNGEE. DNA of the CDR3: TGTGCCAGCAGCGTAGGAGGGATTGGGGCCAACGTCCTGACTTTC. Its protein product is CASSVGGIGANVLTF.

V and J are TRBV5-1 and TRBJ2-2; 15 bases are a match to TRBD2. V trimming: 4 bases; J trimming: 4 bases; junction bases outside the gene matches: 5. The germline V gene has CDR1 SGHRS and CDR2 YFSETQ. The CDR3 spans 17 residues. The CDR3 is CASSPGLAGGGTGELFF. The CDR3 DNA follows: TGCGCCAGCAGCCCCGGACTAGCGGGAGGGGGCACCGGGGAGCTGTTTTTT.

This chain connects TRBV18 to TRBJ1-2; no firm D call. The germline V gene encodes CDR1 KGHSH and CDR2 LQKENI. Trimming cost V 3 bases and J 8 bases, with 10 bases left between them. CDR3 size: 12 residues. CDR3 amino acids: CASSPFGEGYTF. Written as DNA, the CDR3 is TGTGCCAGCTCACCCTTTGGTGAGGGCTACACCTTC.

The chain is built from TRBV28 and TRBJ1-4; D is perhaps TRBD1 (6 bases). CDR1 is MDHEN and CDR2 is SYDVKM in the germline V gene. CDR3 length equals 15 residues. The germline V and J ends were trimmed by 4 bases and 7 bases, with 16 bases remaining between them. CDR3 sequence reads: CASSSTRGGVEKLFF. The DNA for the CDR3 is TGTGCCAGCAGTTCTACCCGGGGGGGCGTTGAAAAACTGTTTTTT. The variable domain in full, completed from reference TRBV28 and TRBJ1-4, reads DVKVTQSSRYLVKRTGEKVFLECVQDMDHENMFWYRQDPGLGLRLIYFSYDVKMKEKGDIPEGYSVSREKKERFSLILESASTNQTSMYLCASSSTRGGVEKLFFGSGTQLSVL.

This chain links TRBV28 with TRBJ1-6, with unresolved D. V dropped 4 bases and J dropped 10 bases, with 8 bases sitting between them. CDR3 length: 12 amino acids. The germline gives CDR1 MDHEN, CDR2 SYDVKM. The DNA for the CDR3 is TGTGCCAGCAGTTGGGTGGAGTCACCCCTCCACTTT. Encoded protein: CASSWVESPLHF. Together with reference TRBV28 and TRBJ1-6, the CDR3 gives the full variable domain: DVKVTQSSRYLVKRTGEKVFLECVQDMDHENMFWYRQDPGLGLRLIYFSYDVKMKEKGDIPEGYSVSREKKERFSLILESASTNQTSMYLCASSWVESPLHFGNGTRLTVT.

This chain links TRBV12-3 or TRBV12-4 with TRBJ2-1; 9 positions match TRBD2. The CDR3 totals 12 residues. The J segment lost 4 bases and the V segment lost 8 bases, leaving 0 bases of the junction unmatched. CDR3 in amino acids: CASLAGYNEQFF. The DNA of the CDR3 is TGTGCCAGCCTAGCGGGATACAATGAGCAGTTCTTC.

The chain employs TRBV10-3 and TRBJ1-6, with 8 bases fitting TRBD1. Per germline, CDR1 ENHRY and CDR2 SYGVKD. The V gene end was trimmed by 5 bases and the J gene end by 9 bases; junction bases not matched to a gene: 6. The CDR3 length is 14 residues. The CDR3: CAISLDRAGSPLHF. In DNA, the CDR3 is TGTGCCATCAGTTTGGACAGGGCGGGTTCACCCCTCCACTTT.

The rearrangement links TRBV6-4 to TRBJ2-5; no definite D call. Germline CDR1 and CDR2: MRHNA and SNTAGT. The germline V and J ends were trimmed by 0 bases and 1 base, with 6 bases remaining between them. The CDR3 has 14 residues. CDR3 in amino acids: CASSDSNGQETQYF. CDR3 sequence (DNA): TGTGCCAGCAGTGACTCGAACGGCCAAGAGACCCAGTACTTC.

The rearrangement links TRBV15 to TRBJ2-7; TRBD1 might be the D (6 bases). Germline CDR1 is LNHNV and CDR2 is YYDKDF (reference sequence). V dropped 2 bases and J dropped 3 bases, with 11 bases sitting between them. The CDR3 runs 14 residues. The CDR3: CATSRKGTFYEQYF. The CDR3 nucleotides read TGTGCCACCAGCAGAAAAGGGACATTCTACGAGCAGTACTTC.

The chain joins TRBV5-6 to TRBJ2-1; D perhaps matches TRBD2 (7 bases). The germline V gene has CDR1 SGHDT and CDR2 YYEEEE. The germline V and J ends were trimmed by 0 bases and 6 bases, with 13 bases remaining between them. The CDR3 loop spans 15 amino acids. The CDR3 loop is CASSLGQGRGNEQFF. The CDR3 DNA is TGTGCCAGCAGCTTGGGTCAGGGGAGGGGCAATGAGCAGTTCTTC. The full variable domain, completed using reference TRBV5-6 and TRBJ2-1, is DAGVTQSPTHLIKTRGQQVTLRCSPKSGHDTVSWYQQALGQGPQFIFQYYEEEERQRGNFPDRFSGHQFPNYSSELNVNALLLGDSALYLCASSLGQGRGNEQFFGPGTRLTVL.

This chain joins TRBV28 and TRBJ2-4; maybe TRBD1 (6 bases). Germline CDR1 reads MDHEN; CDR2 reads SYDVKM. With 6 bases removed from V and 0 bases from J, the gap between germline ends came to 12 bases. The length of the CDR3 is 15 residues. CDR3 region: CASRLYREAKNIQYF. The CDR3 region has the DNA TGTGCCAGCAGGCTTTACAGGGAAGCCAAAAACATTCAGTACTTC.

The J gene is TRBJ2-5, the V gene TRBV11-2; 8 bases line up with TRBD2. Germline V CDR1 and CDR2: SGHAT, FQNNGV. The CDR3 totals 15 residues. The junction had 8 bases not matched to a gene; V was cut back by 4 bases and J by 4 bases. CDR3 in amino acids: CASSSTTGRGETQYF. CDR3 coding DNA: TGTGCCAGCAGCTCGACGACCGGGAGGGGAGAGACCCAGTACTTC.

V and J are TRBV3-1 (or the pseudogene TRBV3-2) and TRBJ2-2, with 8 bases identical to TRBD1. Germline V CDR1 and CDR2: LGHDT, YNNKEL (reference sequence). V was clipped by 8 bases and J by 8 bases; unmatched bases: 10. The CDR3 runs 14 residues. The CDR3 sequence is CASRPRGQLGELFF. CDR3 bases: TGTGCCAGCCGACCCAGGGGGCAATTGGGGGAGCTGTTTTTT.

V is TRBV19 and J is TRBJ1-1; 8 bases map to TRBD1. V dropped 7 bases and J dropped 0; count of bases not matched to a gene: 7. CDR1 is LNHDA and CDR2 is SQIVND in the germline V gene (reference sequence). This CDR3 has 15 amino acids. The CDR3 DNA follows: TGTGCCAGTACCGCAGGGGGCATCATGAACACTGAAGCTTTCTTT. Its translation: CASTAGGIMNTEAFF.

The V call is TRBV11-3, the J call TRBJ2-3; D is undetermined. This CDR3 has 14 residues. Trimming left V 5 bases short and J 2 bases short, with 11 bases between. Germline V gene sequence: CDR1 SGHNT, CDR2 YENEEA. CDR3 sequence reads: CASSPSLDTDTQYF. The DNA for the CDR3 is TGTGCCAGCAGCCCCTCTTTAGACACAGATACGCAGTATTTT. Full variable domain (missing parts from reference TRBV11-3 and TRBJ2-3): EAGVVQSPRYKIIEKKQPVAFWCNPISGHNTLYWYLQNLGQGPELLIRYENEEAVDDSQLPKDRFSAERLKGVDSTLKIQPAELGDSAVYLCASSPSLDTDTQYFGPGTRLTVL.

A single count supports this clone. The J gene is TRBJ1-4, the V gene TRBV10-3; D ambiguous. CDR1 is ENHRY, CDR2 SYGVKD, per germline. This CDR3 contains 15 residues. The V gene lost 2 bases and the J gene lost 0 bases, with 7 bases spanning the gap. The CDR3 nucleotides read TGTGCCATCAGTGAGCGGGTTGCAACTAATGAAAAACTGTTTTTT. Residues: CAISERVATNEKLFF.

V is TRBV4-2 and J is TRBJ2-5; 7 positions match TRBD1. The trim removed 9 bases at V and 9 bases at J, leaving 10 bases unmatched. Germline V gives CDR1 LGHNA, CDR2 YNFKEQ. The CDR3 consists of 12 residues. The CDR3 loop reads CASSDRFSSQYF. The DNA for the CDR3 is TGTGCCAGTTCGGACAGGTTTTCGTCCCAGTACTTC.

The chain joins TRBV28 to TRBJ2-1, with D perhaps matching TRBD2 (6 bases). The germline V and J ends were trimmed by 5 bases and 4 bases, with 15 bases remaining between them. From germline, CDR1 is MDHEN and CDR2 SYDVKM. The CDR3 extends over 15 amino acids. CDR3 amino acids: CASSPNGRDYNEQFF. In DNA, the CDR3 is TGTGCCAGCAGTCCAAACGGGAGAGATTACAATGAGCAGTTCTTC.

This chain uses TRBV28 with TRBJ2-3; possible D gene TRBD2, 6 bases. Germline values: CDR1 MDHEN, CDR2 SYDVKM. This CDR3 has 15 residues. The germline V and J ends were trimmed by 2 bases and 0 bases, with 9 bases remaining between them. The CDR3 DNA reads as TGTGCCAGCAGTTTACCGGGGACTAGCACAGATACGCAGTATTTT. Protein sequence: CASSLPGTSTDTQYF.

The chain carries TRBV9 and TRBJ2-2; D might be TRBD1 (5 bases). V was pared by 5 bases and J by 3 bases, with 17 bases between. Germline CDR1 is SGDLS and CDR2 is YYNGEE. The length of the CDR3 is 16 residues. The CDR3: CASSPLGGRDTGELFF. The CDR3 DNA sequence: TGTGCCAGCAGTCCCCTTGGCGGCAGGGACACCGGGGAGCTGTTTTTT.

The CDR3 is CASSTGTGGNEQFF. In DNA, the CDR3 is TGTGCCAGCTCGACCGGGACAGGTGGTAATGAGCAGTTCTTC. The rearrangement links TRBV18 to TRBJ2-1; TRBD1 agrees at 8 bases. This CDR3 has 14 amino acids. The germline V gene encodes CDR1 KGHSH and CDR2 LQKENI. The J segment lost 7 bases and the V segment lost 6 bases, leaving 8 bases of the junction unmatched. The variable domain in full, with the rest retrieved from reference TRBV18 and TRBJ2-1, is NAGVMQNPRHLVRRRGQEARLRCSPMKGHSHVYWYRQLPEEGLKFMVYLQKENIIDESGMPKERFSAEFPKEGPSILRIQQVVRGDSAAYFCASSTGTGGNEQFFGPGTRLTVL.

This sequence joins TRBV10-3 and TRBJ1-2; 7 nucleotides align to TRBD1. The CDR3 spans 12 residues. The germline CDR1 and CDR2 sequences are ENHRY and SYGVKD. The junction had 0 bases not matched to a gene; V was cut back by 4 bases and J by 4 bases. The CDR3 DNA is TGTGCCATCAGTGGGACAGGCTATGGCTACACCTTC. Its translation: CAISGTGYGYTF.

V and J are TRBV3-1 (or the pseudogene TRBV3-2) and TRBJ1-2, with a weak D call TRBD1 (5 bases). This CDR3 spans 13 amino acids. Deletions cut 4 bases from V and 8 bases from J, with 14 bases between. Germline V gives CDR1 LGHDT, CDR2 YNNKEL (reference sequence). The CDR3 is CASSPRRQGGYTF. Written as DNA, the CDR3 is TGTGCCAGCAGCCCACGGCGGCAGGGAGGCTACACCTTC.

This chain uses TRBV5-5 with TRBJ1-2, with TRBD1 matching 11 bases. Trimming took 5 bases from V and 4 from J; bases not matched to a gene: 16. The CDR3 extends over 18 amino acids. Germline CDR1 reads SGHKS; CDR2 reads YYEKEE (reference sequence). The CDR3 nucleotides are TGTGCCAGCAGTAACTTACCCGGGACAGGGGGTCCGGGCTATGGCTACACCTTC. It codes for CASSNLPGTGGPGYGYTF.

This chain links TRBV5-4 with TRBJ2-7, with TRBD2 matching over 8 bases. CDR1 is SGHNT, CDR2 YYREEE, per germline (reference sequence). CDR3 length equals 17 residues. V dropped 4 bases and J dropped 7; count of bases not matched to a gene: 19. CDR3 loop: CASSPQLNTGGEREQYF. CDR3 bases: TGTGCCAGCAGCCCACAATTAAATACGGGAGGGGAGAGGGAGCAGTACTTC.

This clone has only a few counts. This chain uses TRBV5-1 with TRBJ1-1; possibly TRBD1 for D (6 bases). V shed 4 bases and J shed 0 bases, with 13 bases lying between them. The CDR3 totals 15 residues. In germline, CDR1 is SGHRS, CDR2 YFSETQ. The CDR3 is CASSRTETMNTEAFF. CDR3 bases: TGCGCCAGCAGCCGGACAGAAACAATGAACACTGAAGCTTTCTTT.

The chain employs TRBV7-8 and TRBJ1-3, with unresolved D. There are 16 residues in the CDR3. CDR1 is SGHVS, CDR2 FQNEAQ, per germline. Trimming stripped 4 bases from V and 0 bases from J, with 13 bases between. The CDR3: CASSSGVAGSGNTIYF. In DNA form, the CDR3 reads TGTGCCAGCAGCTCGGGAGTGGCCGGCTCTGGAAACACCATATATTTT. The full variable domain, its missing parts supplied by reference TRBV7-8 and TRBJ1-3, is GAGVSQSPRYKVAKRGQDVALRCDPISGHVSLFWYQQALGQGPEFLTYFQNEAQLDKSGLPSDRFFAERPEGSVSTLKIQRTQQEDSAVYLCASSSGVAGSGNTIYFGEGSWLTVV.

CDR3 sequence: CSVDGQGGSGELFF. CDR3 sequence (DNA): TGCAGCGTTGACGGACAGGGCGGGTCCGGGGAGCTGTTTTTT. The chain joins TRBV29-1 to TRBJ2-2; 8 nucleotides agree with TRBD1. J lost 6 bases, V lost 3 bases, and 6 bases had no gene match. This CDR3 has 14 amino acids. Germline V gene sequence: CDR1 SQVTM, CDR2 ANQGSEA.

The rearrangement links TRBV5-1 to TRBJ2-3; 11 bases fit TRBD2. The CDR3 extends over 16 amino acids. V lost 5 bases and J lost 0; bases outside the gene matches: 5. From germline, CDR1 is SGHRS and CDR2 YFSETQ. The CDR3 DNA follows: TGCGCCAGCAGGGAAGGGACTAGCGGTAGCACAGATACGCAGTATTTT. Amino acid sequence: CASREGTSGSTDTQYF.

This clone was seen only once. This chain links TRBV7-9 with TRBJ2-5; 10 nucleotides match TRBD1. Trimming at V came to 5 bases and at J to 5 bases, leaving 5 bases not matched to a gene. Germline lookup yields CDR1 SEHNR and CDR2 FQNEAQ (reference sequence). The CDR3 spans 14 residues. CDR3 region: CASSPGQGGETQYF. The CDR3 coding sequence is TGTGCCAGCAGCCCAGGACAGGGGGGCGAGACCCAGTACTTC.